This TCR beta chain was documented in a study of cytomegalovirus exposure and HLA in healthy donors. It was with 60 Vbeta and 13 Jbeta primers that the PCR ran. The assay was immunoSEQ multiplex PCR, and TCRdb's table has in-frame clones only and misses some. Found here are about 170,000 clones, 85% of them singletons; the top ten hold 1%. Trimming removed 3 bases from V and 2 bases from J; junction bases left unmatched: 4. Per the germline V gene, CDR1 is SGHDT and CDR2 is YYEEEE. The CDR3 extends over 14 amino acids. This chain links TRBV5-6 with TRBJ2-7, with TRBD2 matching 8 bases. The clonotype originates from a boy aged 2 to 9 in good health and CMV-seronegative. The sample taken for sequencing was PBMCs. The CDR3 here is CASSWGTRPYEQYF. CDR3 DNA: TGTGCCAGCAGCTGGGGGACTAGACCCTACGAGCAGTACTTC.